Sequencing of this T cell receptor (beta chain) was carried out in a study of cytomegalovirus exposure and HLA in healthy donors. Findings and caveats of the study: In an earlier analysis, in some 500 donors, most V segments appeared productive either ~87% or ~30% of the time. With later analysis, a missense DCLRE1C variant became linked to TCR beta V- and J-gene trimming.

The PCR made use of 60 Vbeta and 13 Jbeta primers. The repertoire was sequenced with immunoSEQ multiplex PCR; TCRdb's copy has only in-frame clones and lacks some. The sample carries fewer than 95,000 clones, over 75% recorded once. The junction had 6 bases not matched to a gene; V was cut back by 5 bases and J by 5 bases. The CDR3 covers 14 residues. From germline, CDR1 is MNHEY and CDR2 SMNVEV (reference sequence). Note on this clone: Its antigen is undetermined.

Input material: PBMCs. This sequence was found in a man between 18 and 29 years old in good health and CMV-seronegative. The chain links TRBV27 to TRBJ2-5; 9 positions agree with TRBD1. The CDR3 DNA reads TGTGCCAGCAGTCCGTACAGGGGGCCGGAGACCCAGTACTTC. This translates into CASSPYRGPETQYF.